The sequence of this T cell receptor beta chain was determined in a study of graft-versus-host responses after intestinal transplantation. Overall study context: All of the recipients had induction that used anti-thymocyte globulin, then tacrolimus and steroids for around 3 years.

V gave up 0 bases and J gave up 3 bases, with 7 bases separating them. Looked up from germline, CDR1 is SGHRS and CDR2 is YFSETQ. The CDR3 has 13 amino acids. About this clone itself: No antigen is known for it.

Sequencing used immunoSEQ multiplex PCR; TCRdb keeps in-frame clones, though not all of them. The sample includes about 100,000 clones, roughly 87% seen only once; the top ten take roughly 0.64%. The source is a human donor who was the organ donor for an intestinal transplant. This specimen consisted of unstimulated CD4+ T cells sorted from spleen or lymph node cells, obtained before transplant. The rearrangement links TRBV5-1 to TRBJ2-7; no clear D. The CDR3 coding sequence is TGCGCCAGCAGCTTGGACCGACTCTACGAGCAGTACTTC. This gives the protein CASSLDRLYEQYF. Based on the CDR3 plus reference TRBV5-1 and TRBJ2-7, the full variable domain is KAGVTQTPRYLIKTRGQQVTLSCSPISGHRSVSWYQQTPGQGLQFLFEYFSETQRNKGNFPGRFSGRQFSNSRSEMNVSTLELGDSALYLCASSLDRLYEQYFGPGTRLTVT.